These T cell receptor beta chains were read from a single sample in a study of T cells in narcolepsy. Here immunoSEQ multiplex PCR was the method, and the copy in TCRdb shows in-frame clones only, minus some. The repertoire includes over 25,000 clones, roughly 88% of them detected once, and 1.2% sits in the top ten. The sample consisted of CD45RA- memory CD4+ T cells from PBMCs. The origin of the receptors is a human donor with narcolepsy. CDR3s include the opening cysteine and the closing phenylalanine or tryptophan. D genes are given only for firm matches. Clone sizes are given selectively: once, few, many, or a class where the clone is expanded.

V gene,clone size,D gene,J gene,CDR3 protein,CDR3 DNA
TRBV5-6,-,TRBD1,TRBJ1-1,CASSFRGRGTEAFF,TGTGCCAGCAGCTTTAGGGGGCGGGGGACTGAAGCTTTCTTT
TRBV30,-,-,TRBJ1-5,CAWRGVGGGQPQHF,TGTGCCTGGAGAGGGGTAGGGGGTGGTCAGCCCCAGCATTTT
TRBV6-6,-,-,TRBJ1-1,CASRGVAGEAFF,TGTGCCAGCAGGGGAGTAGCGGGTGAAGCTTTCTTT
TRBV5-6,once,TRBD1,TRBJ1-2,CASSFYRGDGGYTF,TGTGCCAGCAGCTTTTACAGGGGGGATGGAGGCTACACCTTC
TRBV28,-,-,TRBJ1-2,CASTIGLYGYTF,TGTGCCAGCACCATCGGTCTCTATGGCTACACCTTC
TRBV18,-,-,TRBJ1-2,CASSQTVWPDRSSYTF,TGTGCCAGCTCACAAACGGTATGGCCCGATCGGTCTAGCTACACCTTC
TRBV5-1,-,TRBD2,TRBJ2-7,CASSLRRGAYEQYF,TGCGCCAGCAGCTTACGGCGGGGGGCCTACGAGCAGTACTTC
TRBV28,-,-,TRBJ2-7,CAGQSGGGQYF,TGTGCCGGACAGTCCGGAGGCGGGCAGTACTTC
TRBV6-1,-,-,TRBJ1-3,CASSEAEGNTIYF,TGTGCCAGCAGTGAAGCTGAAGGAAACACCATATATTTT
TRBV7-8,-,-,TRBJ2-1,CASSGRGNEQFF,TGTGCCAGCAGCGGCAGGGGCAATGAGCAGTTCTTC
TRBV5-1,-,TRBD1,TRBJ2-2,CASSNRPGTGAANTGELFF,TGCGCCAGCAGCAATCGTCCCGGGACAGGGGCCGCGAACACCGGGGAGCTGTTTTTT
TRBV11-2,-,-,TRBJ1-4,CASSQAEKLFF,TGTGCCAGCAGCCAAGCCGAAAAACTGTTTTTT
TRBV4-2,-,-,TRBJ2-7,CASSHKTTYEQYF,TGTGCCAGCAGCCATAAGACCACCTACGAGCAGTACTTC
TRBV6-1,-,-,TRBJ2-7,CATQSTTYEQYF,TGTGCCACCCAATCGACTACGTACGAGCAGTACTTC
TRBV5-8,-,TRBD2,TRBJ2-1,CASGGGSSYNEQFF,TGTGCCAGCGGCGGGGGGTCCTCCTACAATGAGCAGTTCTTC
TRBV7-6,-,TRBD2,TRBJ2-1,CASSLQLAGANEQFF,TGTGCCAGCAGCTTACAACTAGCGGGAGCGAATGAGCAGTTCTTC
TRBV5-1,-,-,TRBJ2-5,CASGSTDPQETQYF,TGCGCCAGCGGGTCGACGGACCCCCAAGAGACCCAGTACTTC
TRBV15,-,-,TRBJ2-1,CATSSGRLLSSYNEQFF,TGTGCCACCAGCAGTGGACGGCTACTGAGCTCCTACAATGAGCAGTTCTTC
TRBV7-9,-,-,TRBJ2-5,CASSLDIPTGETQYF,TGTGCCAGCAGCTTAGATATCCCTACCGGAGAGACCCAGTACTTC
TRBV27,-,-,TRBJ1-5,CASREQGVNQPQHF,TGTGCCAGCAGGGAACAGGGAGTCAATCAGCCCCAGCATTTT
TRBV5-1,-,TRBD1,TRBJ1-4,CASNSGTGGEKLFF,TGCGCCAGCAACTCCGGGACAGGAGGCGAAAAACTGTTTTTT
TRBV4-2,few,-,TRBJ1-2,CASSPPGERVLYGYTF,TGTGCCAGCAGCCCACCAGGGGAGAGGGTTCTGTATGGCTACACCTTC
TRBV6-5,-,TRBD2,TRBJ2-1,CASELTSWYNEQFF,TGTGCCAGCGAGTTGACTAGCTGGTACAATGAGCAGTTCTTC
TRBV6-5,-,-,TRBJ1-1,CASRSRAGRAEAFF,TGTGCCAGCAGGAGCAGAGCAGGGCGGGCTGAAGCTTTCTTT
TRBV9,-,TRBD2,TRBJ2-7,CASSVAGGRGEQYF,TGTGCCAGCAGCGTAGCGGGGGGGAGGGGGGAGCAGTACTTC
TRBV7-2,-,-,TRBJ2-2,CASSAGASNTGELFF,TGTGCCAGCAGCGCCGGGGCTTCGAACACCGGGGAGCTGTTTTTT
TRBV7-9,-,-,TRBJ1-1,CASSSGVMNTEAFF,TGTGCCAGCAGCTCGGGAGTAATGAACACTGAAGCTTTCTTT
TRBV9,few,-,TRBJ2-5,CASSVGEETQYF,TGTGCCAGCAGCGTAGGAGAGGAGACCCAGTACTTC
TRBV18,-,-,TRBJ1-4,CASSPGLMDEKLFF,TGTGCCAGCTCACCAGGGTTGATGGATGAAAAACTGTTTTTT
TRBV5-6,few,-,TRBJ2-3,CASIPGGVGTQYF,TGTGCCAGCATCCCCGGAGGGGTCGGTACGCAGTATTTT
TRBV6-1,once,-,TRBJ2-5,CASSESTLRETQYF,TGTGCCAGCAGTGAATCAACCCTGCGGGAGACCCAGTACTTC
TRBV6-4,-,-,TRBJ2-2,CASSDRNTGELFF,TGTGCCAGCAGTGACAGGAACACCGGGGAGCTGTTTTTT
TRBV7-2,-,TRBD2,TRBJ2-2,CASSPRTSGGAGELFF,TGTGCCAGCAGCCCGAGGACGAGCGGGGGGGCCGGGGAGCTGTTTTTT
TRBV19,once,TRBD1,TRBJ1-5,CASSLQGDSNQPQHF,TGTGCCAGTAGTTTGCAGGGGGACAGCAATCAGCCCCAGCATTTT
TRBV11-2,-,-,TRBJ1-3,CASSLDKGFGNTIYF,TGTGCCAGCAGCTTAGATAAGGGTTTCGGAAACACCATATATTTT
TRBV7-8,once,TRBD1,TRBJ1-5,CASSTGQGRYSNQPQHF,TGTGCCAGCAGCACCGGACAGGGCCGTTATAGCAATCAGCCCCAGCATTTT
TRBV18,-,TRBD1,TRBJ1-2,CASSPNSITGGANYGYTF,TGTGCCAGCTCACCGAATTCCATTACAGGGGGAGCTAACTATGGCTACACCTTC